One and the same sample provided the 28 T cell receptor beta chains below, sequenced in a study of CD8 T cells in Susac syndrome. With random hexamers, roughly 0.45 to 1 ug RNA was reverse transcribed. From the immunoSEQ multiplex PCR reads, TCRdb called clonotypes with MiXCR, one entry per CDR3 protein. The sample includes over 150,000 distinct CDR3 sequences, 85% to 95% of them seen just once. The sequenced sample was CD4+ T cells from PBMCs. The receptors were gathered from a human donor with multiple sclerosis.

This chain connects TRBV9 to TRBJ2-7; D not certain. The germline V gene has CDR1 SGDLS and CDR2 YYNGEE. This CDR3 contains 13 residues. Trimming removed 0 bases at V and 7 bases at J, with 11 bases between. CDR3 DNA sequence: TGTGCCAGCAGCGTAGGCGAGGCCCAGGAGCAGTACTTC. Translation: CASSVGEAQEQYF.

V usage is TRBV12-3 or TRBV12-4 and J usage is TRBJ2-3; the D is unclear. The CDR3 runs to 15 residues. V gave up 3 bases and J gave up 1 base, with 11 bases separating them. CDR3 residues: CASSFLVSGTDTQYF. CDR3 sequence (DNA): TGTGCCAGCAGTTTCTTGGTGTCGGGCACAGATACGCAGTATTTT.

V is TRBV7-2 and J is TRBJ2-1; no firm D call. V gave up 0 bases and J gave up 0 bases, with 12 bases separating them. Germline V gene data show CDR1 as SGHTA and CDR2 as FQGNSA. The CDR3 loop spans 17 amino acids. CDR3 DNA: TGTGCCAGCAGCTTAGCCCCTGGCAGGAGCTCCTACAATGAGCAGTTCTTC. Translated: CASSLAPGRSSYNEQFF.

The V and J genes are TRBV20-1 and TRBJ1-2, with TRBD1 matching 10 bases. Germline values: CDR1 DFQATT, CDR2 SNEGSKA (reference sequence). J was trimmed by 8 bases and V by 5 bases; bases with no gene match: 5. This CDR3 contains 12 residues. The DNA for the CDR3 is TGCAGTGCTCGGACAGGGGGAGACGGCTACACCTTC. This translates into CSARTGGDGYTF.

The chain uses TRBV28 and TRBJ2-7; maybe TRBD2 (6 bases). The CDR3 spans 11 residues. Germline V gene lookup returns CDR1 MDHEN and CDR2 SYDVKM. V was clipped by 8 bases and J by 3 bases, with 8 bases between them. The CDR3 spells CASGTFYEQYF. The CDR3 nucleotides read TGTGCCAGCGGGACTTTCTACGAGCAGTACTTC. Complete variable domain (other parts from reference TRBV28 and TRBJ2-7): DVKVTQSSRYLVKRTGEKVFLECVQDMDHENMFWYRQDPGLGLRLIYFSYDVKMKEKGDIPEGYSVSREKKERFSLILESASTNQTSMYLCASGTFYEQYFGPGTRLTVT.

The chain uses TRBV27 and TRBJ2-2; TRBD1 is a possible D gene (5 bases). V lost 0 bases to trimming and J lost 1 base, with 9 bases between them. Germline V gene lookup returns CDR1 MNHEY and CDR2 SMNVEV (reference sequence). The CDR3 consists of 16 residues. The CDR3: CASSLSRQGNTGELFF. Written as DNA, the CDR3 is TGTGCCAGCAGTTTATCGCGGCAGGGGAACACCGGGGAGCTGTTTTTT.

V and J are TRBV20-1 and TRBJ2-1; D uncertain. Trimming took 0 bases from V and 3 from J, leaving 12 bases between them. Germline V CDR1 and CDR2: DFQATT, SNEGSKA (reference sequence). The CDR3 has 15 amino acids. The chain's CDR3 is CSARDQQFIYNEQFF. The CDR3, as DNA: TGCAGTGCTAGAGATCAACAGTTCATCTACAATGAGCAGTTCTTC.

The CDR3 DNA follows: TGTGCCACCAGTGTCCGGGACAGGGACTTCAATGAGCAGTTCTTC. Amino acids: CATSVRDRDFNEQFF. J is TRBJ2-1 and V is TRBV24-1; TRBD1 agrees at 9 bases. V lost 5 bases and J lost 6; bases outside the gene matches: 7. Germline CDR1 KGHDR, CDR2 SFDVKD. The CDR3 length is 15 residues.

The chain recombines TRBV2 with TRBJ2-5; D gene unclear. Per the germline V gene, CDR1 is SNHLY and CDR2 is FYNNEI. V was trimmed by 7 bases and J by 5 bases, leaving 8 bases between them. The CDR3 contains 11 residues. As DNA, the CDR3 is TGTGCCAGCACGGCGAGGGAGACCCAGTACTTC. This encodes CASTARETQYF.

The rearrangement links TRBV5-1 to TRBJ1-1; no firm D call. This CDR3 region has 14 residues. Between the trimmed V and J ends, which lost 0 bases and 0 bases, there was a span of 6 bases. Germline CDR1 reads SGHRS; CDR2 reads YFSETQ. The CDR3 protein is CASSLGILNTEAFF. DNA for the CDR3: TGCGCCAGCAGCTTGGGAATCTTGAACACTGAAGCTTTCTTT.

This CDR3 reads CASSRLRTGDSGANVLTF. CDR3 nucleotides: TGTGCCAGTAGCCGGCTCCGGACAGGGGACTCTGGGGCCAACGTCCTGACTTTC. V gene TRBV19 combines with J gene TRBJ2-6; TRBD1 matches at 9 bases. From germline, CDR1 is LNHDA and CDR2 SQIVND (reference sequence). This CDR3 region has 18 residues. Trimming removed 6 bases from V and 0 bases from J; junction bases left unmatched: 9.

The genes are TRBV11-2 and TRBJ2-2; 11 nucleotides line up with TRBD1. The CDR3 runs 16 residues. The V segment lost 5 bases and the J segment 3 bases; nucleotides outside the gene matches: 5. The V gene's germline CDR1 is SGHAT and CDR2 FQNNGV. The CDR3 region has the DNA TGTGCCAGCAGCCCAGGGGACAGGGGGGACACCGGGGAGCTGTTTTTT. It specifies CASSPGDRGDTGELFF.

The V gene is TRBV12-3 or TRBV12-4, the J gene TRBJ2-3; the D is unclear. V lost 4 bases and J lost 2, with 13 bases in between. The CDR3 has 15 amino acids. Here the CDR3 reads CASSWGLGDTDTQYF. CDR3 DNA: TGTGCCAGCAGTTGGGGTCTTGGGGACACAGATACGCAGTATTTT.

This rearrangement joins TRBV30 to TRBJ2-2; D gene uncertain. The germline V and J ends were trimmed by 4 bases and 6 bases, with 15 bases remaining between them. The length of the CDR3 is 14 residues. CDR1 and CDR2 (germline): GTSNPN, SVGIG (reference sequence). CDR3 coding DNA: TGTGCCTGGAACCCCAAGGGAAGGGCCGGGGAGCTGTTTTTT. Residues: CAWNPKGRAGELFF.

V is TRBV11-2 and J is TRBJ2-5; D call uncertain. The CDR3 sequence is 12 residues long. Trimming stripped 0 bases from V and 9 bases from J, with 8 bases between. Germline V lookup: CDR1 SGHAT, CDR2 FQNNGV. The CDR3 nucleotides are TGTGCCAGCAGCTTAGATCAAGGTTCCCAGTACTTC. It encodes CASSLDQGSQYF.

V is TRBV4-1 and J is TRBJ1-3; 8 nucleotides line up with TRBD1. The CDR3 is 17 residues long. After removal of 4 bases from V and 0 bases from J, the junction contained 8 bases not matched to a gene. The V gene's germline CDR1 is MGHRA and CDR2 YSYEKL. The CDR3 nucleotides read TGCGCCAGCAGCCCACGAGGACAGGGCCTCTCTGGAAACACCATATATTTT. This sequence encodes CASSPRGQGLSGNTIYF.

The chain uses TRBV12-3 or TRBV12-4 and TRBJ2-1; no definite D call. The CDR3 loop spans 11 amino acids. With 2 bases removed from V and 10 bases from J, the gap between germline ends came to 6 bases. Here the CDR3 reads CASSLRAEQFF. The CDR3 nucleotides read TGTGCCAGCAGTTTACGGGCAGAGCAGTTCTTC.

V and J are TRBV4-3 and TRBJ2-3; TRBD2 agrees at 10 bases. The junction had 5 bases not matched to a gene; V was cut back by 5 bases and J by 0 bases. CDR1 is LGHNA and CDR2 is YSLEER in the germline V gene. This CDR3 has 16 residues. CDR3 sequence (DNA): TGCGCCAGCAGCGACGTAGCGGGAGGTAGCACAGATACGCAGTATTTT. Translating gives CASSDVAGGSTDTQYF.

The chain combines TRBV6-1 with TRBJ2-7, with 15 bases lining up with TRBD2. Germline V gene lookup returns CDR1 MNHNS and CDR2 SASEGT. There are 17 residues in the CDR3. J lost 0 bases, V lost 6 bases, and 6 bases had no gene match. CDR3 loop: CASRGLAGGQSSYEQYF. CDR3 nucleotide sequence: TGTGCCAGCAGGGGACTAGCGGGGGGCCAGAGCTCCTACGAGCAGTACTTC.

The DNA for the CDR3 is TGCAGTGCTCAGGACAGGGTTGAGTTTAAGTACTTC. Protein: CSAQDRVEFKYF. J is TRBJ2-4 and V is TRBV20-1, with TRBD1 matching 8 bases. Germline V gives CDR1 DFQATT, CDR2 SNEGSKA (reference sequence). With V trimmed by 5 bases and J by 14 bases, 11 bases remained unmatched. This CDR3 contains 12 residues.

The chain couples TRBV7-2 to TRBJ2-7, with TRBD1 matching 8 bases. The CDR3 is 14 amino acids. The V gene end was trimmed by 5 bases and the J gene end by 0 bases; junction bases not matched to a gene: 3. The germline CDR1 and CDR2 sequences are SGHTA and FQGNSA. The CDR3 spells CASSPDRGSYEQYF. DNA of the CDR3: TGTGCCAGCAGCCCCGACAGGGGCTCCTACGAGCAGTACTTC.

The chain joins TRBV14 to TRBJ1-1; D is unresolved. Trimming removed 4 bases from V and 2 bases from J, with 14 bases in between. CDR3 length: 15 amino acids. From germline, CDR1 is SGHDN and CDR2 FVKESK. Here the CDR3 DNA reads TGTGCCAGCAGCCTCGGGTTGGGATTAAACACTGAAGCTTTCTTT. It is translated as CASSLGLGLNTEAFF.

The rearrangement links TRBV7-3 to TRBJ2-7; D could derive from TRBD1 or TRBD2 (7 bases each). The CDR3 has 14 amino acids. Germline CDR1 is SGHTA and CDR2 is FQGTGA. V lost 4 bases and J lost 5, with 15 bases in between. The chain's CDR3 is CASSSSGGANEQYF. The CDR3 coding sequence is TGTGCCAGCAGCTCCTCAGGGGGGGCAAACGAGCAGTACTTC. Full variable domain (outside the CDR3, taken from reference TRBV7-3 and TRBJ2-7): GAGVSQTPSNKVTEKGKYVELRCDPISGHTALYWYRQSLGQGPEFLIYFQGTGAADDSGLPNDRFFAVRPEGSVSTLKIQRTERGDSAVYLCASSSSGGANEQYFGPGTRLTVT.

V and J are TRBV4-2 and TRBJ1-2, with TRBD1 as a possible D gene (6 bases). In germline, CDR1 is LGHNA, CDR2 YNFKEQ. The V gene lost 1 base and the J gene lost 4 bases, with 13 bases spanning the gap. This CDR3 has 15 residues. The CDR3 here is CASSQVSGVSYGYTF. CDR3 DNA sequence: TGTGCCAGCAGCCAAGTCTCAGGGGTCTCCTATGGCTACACCTTC.

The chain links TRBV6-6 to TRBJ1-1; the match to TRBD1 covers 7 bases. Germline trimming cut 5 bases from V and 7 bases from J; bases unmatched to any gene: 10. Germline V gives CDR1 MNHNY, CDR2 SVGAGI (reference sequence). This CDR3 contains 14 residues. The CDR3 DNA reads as TGTGCCAGCAGTCTACAGGGGTCTTCCGTTGAAGCTTTCTTT. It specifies CASSLQGSSVEAFF.

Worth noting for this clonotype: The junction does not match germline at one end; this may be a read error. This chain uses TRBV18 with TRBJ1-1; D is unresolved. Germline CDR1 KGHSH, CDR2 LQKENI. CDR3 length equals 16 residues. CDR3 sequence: CASSPSELGQNTEVFF. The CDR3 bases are TGTGCCAGCTCACCGTCCGAATTAGGTCAGAACACTGAAGTTTTCTTT.

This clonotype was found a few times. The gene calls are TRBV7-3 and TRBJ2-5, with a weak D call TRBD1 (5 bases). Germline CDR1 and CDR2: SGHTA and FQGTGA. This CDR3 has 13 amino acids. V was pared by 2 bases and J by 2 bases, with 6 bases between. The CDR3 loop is CASSLGAQETQYF. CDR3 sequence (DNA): TGTGCCAGCAGCTTAGGGGCTCAAGAGACCCAGTACTTC. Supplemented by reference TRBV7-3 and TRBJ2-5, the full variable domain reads GAGVSQTPSNKVTEKGKYVELRCDPISGHTALYWYRQSLGQGPEFLIYFQGTGAADDSGLPNDRFFAVRPEGSVSTLKIQRTERGDSAVYLCASSLGAQETQYFGPGTRLLVL.

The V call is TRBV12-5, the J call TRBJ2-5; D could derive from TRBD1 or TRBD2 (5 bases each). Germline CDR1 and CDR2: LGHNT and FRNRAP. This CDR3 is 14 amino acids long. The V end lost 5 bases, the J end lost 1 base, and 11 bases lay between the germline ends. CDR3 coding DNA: TGTGCTAGTGGTCCCGGGGACGGCCAAGAGACCCAGTACTTC. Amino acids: CASGPGDGQETQYF. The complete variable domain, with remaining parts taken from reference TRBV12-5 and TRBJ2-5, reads DARVTQTPRHKVTEMGQEVTMRCQPILGHNTVFWYRQTMMQGLELLAYFRNRAPLDDSGMPKDRFSAEMPDATLATLKIQPSEPRDSAVYFCASGPGDGQETQYFGPGTRLLVL.